Following are 26 T cell receptor beta chains from one sample sequenced in a study of human CD8 memory T cell subsets. Libraries of TCR beta chains were produced by 5' RACE (UMI-labeled). TCRdb re-called the 5' RACE reads and shows each CDR3 protein once, DNA omitted. The table lists roughly 17,000 distinct CDR3 sequences. The sequenced sample was CD8+ stem-like memory T cells (TSCM and TCM) sorted from PBMCs. Subset of the sample: stem-like memory CD8 T cells (TSTEM), CCR7+ PD-1- TIGIT-. The receptor set was obtained from a human donor in good health.

This chain uses TRBV2 with TRBJ1-2; TCRdb reports TRBD1, a call that lacks DNA to check it against. The V gene's germline CDR1 is SNHLY and CDR2 FYNNEI. This CDR3 has 15 amino acids. This chain's CDR3 is CASWVGGSRSYGYTF.

The chain's CDR3 is CASSPEDSSTDTQYF. The rearrangement links TRBV18 to TRBJ2-3; TCRdb names TRBD2, which stays unverified in the absence of DNA. Per the germline V gene, CDR1 is KGHSH and CDR2 is LQKENI. This CDR3 has 15 amino acids.

The chain carries TRBV3-1 and TRBJ2-7. The length of the CDR3 is 17 residues. Germline assignment: CDR1 LGHDT and CDR2 YNNKEL (reference sequence). Here the CDR3 reads CASSQGPFAGSSYEQYF.

The chain employs TRBV9 and TRBJ2-7. The CDR3 spans 13 residues. CDR1 and CDR2 from the germline V gene are SGDLS and YYNGEE. The CDR3 sequence: CASSVDSGYEQYF. Supplemented by reference TRBV9 and TRBJ2-7, the full variable domain reads DSGVTQTPKHLITATGQRVTLRCSPRSGDLSVYWYQQSLDQGLQFLIQYYNGEERAKGNILERFSAQQFPDLHSELNLSSLELGDSALYFCASSVDSGYEQYFGPGTRLTVT.

The chain recombines TRBV7-8 with TRBJ2-5; TCRdb's D call, TRBD1, is unchecked because there is no DNA. The CDR3 runs 15 residues. From germline, CDR1 is SGHVS and CDR2 FQNEAQ. CDR3 amino acids: CASSLVVWGNETQYF. The variable domain in full, completed from reference TRBV7-8 and TRBJ2-5, reads GAGVSQSPRYKVAKRGQDVALRCDPISGHVSLFWYQQALGQGPEFLTYFQNEAQLDKSGLPSDRFFAERPEGSVSTLKIQRTQQEDSAVYLCASSLVVWGNETQYFGPGTRLLVL.

The gene calls are TRBV5-5 and TRBJ2-3; TCRdb's D call, TRBD2, is unchecked because there is no DNA. This CDR3 spans 16 amino acids. From germline, CDR1 is SGHKS and CDR2 YYEKEE (reference sequence). The CDR3 region is CASSPRAQALTDTQYF.

V and J are TRBV29-1 and TRBJ2-1; TCRdb names TRBD2, which stays unverified in the absence of DNA. Germline CDR1 and CDR2: SQVTM and ANQGSEA. This CDR3 contains 18 residues. CDR3 sequence: CSVEGLAGGLSSYNEQFF.

The chain joins TRBV19 to TRBJ1-3; TCRdb's D gene call, TRBD1, goes unchecked for lack of DNA. The CDR3 loop spans 15 amino acids. Germline loops: CDR1 LNHDA, CDR2 SQIVND (reference sequence). CDR3: CASSISSGSGNTIYF.

This CDR3 reads CASTKPGPEETQYF. This chain connects TRBV21-1 to TRBJ2-5; TCRdb gives TRBD1 as the D gene, but with no DNA this cannot be confirmed. TRBV21-1 is termed a pseudogene. The CDR3 consists of 14 residues.

This chain links TRBV7-9 with TRBJ2-7; absent DNA, TCRdb's TRBD2 call cannot be checked. CDR3 length: 14 amino acids. Per germline, CDR1 SEHNR and CDR2 FQNEAQ (reference sequence). CDR3 region: CASSSGLAGYEQYF.

CDR3 region: CASSSVEGVVNTEAFF. This chain links TRBV19 with TRBJ1-1. CDR1 is LNHDA, CDR2 SQIVND, per germline (reference sequence). The CDR3 length is 16 residues.

V and J are TRBV3-1 and TRBJ1-4; TCRdb names TRBD1, which stays unverified in the absence of DNA. Germline V gene lookup returns CDR1 LGHDT and CDR2 YNNKEL (reference sequence). The CDR3 contains 15 residues. The CDR3: CASSLPRQGGEKLFF.

This clonotype is classed as medium-sized by frequency. The genes are TRBV29-1 and TRBJ2-7; TCRdb selects TRBD1, and the lack of DNA leaves this call unchecked. This CDR3 comprises 13 residues. Per germline, CDR1 SQVTM and CDR2 ANQGSEA. The CDR3 sequence: CSVGQGGGYEQYF.

The chain has TRBV11-2 and TRBJ2-1; the D call of TRBD1 rests on TCRdb alone, since no DNA is present to check it. The CDR3 extends over 13 amino acids. The germline V gene has CDR1 SGHAT and CDR2 FQNNGV. The CDR3 sequence: CASSTGGHNEQFF.

This clonotype is called medium-sized based on its frequency. The rearrangement uses TRBV27 and TRBJ1-1; TCRdb's D call of TRBD1 is untestable without DNA. From germline, CDR1 is MNHEY and CDR2 SMNVEV (reference sequence). This CDR3 region has 15 residues. The CDR3 sequence: CASSPIQGKIGEAFF.

The CDR3 is CASSLSKNNEQFF. The gene calls are TRBV27 and TRBJ2-1. Germline CDR1 MNHEY, CDR2 SMNVEV (reference sequence). The CDR3 is made up of 13 amino acids.

The chain joins TRBV2 to TRBJ2-3; the TCRdb D gene call, TRBD2, has no DNA to confirm it. CDR3 size: 18 residues. Germline loops: CDR1 SNHLY, CDR2 FYNNEI. CDR3 in amino acids: CASSDPPGRGGGTHTQYF. The complete variable domain, with remaining parts taken from reference TRBV2 and TRBJ2-3, reads EPEVTQTPSHQVTQMGQEVILRCVPISNHLYFYWYRQILGQKVEFLVSFYNNEISEKSEIFDDQFSVERPDGSNFTLKIRSTKLEDSAMYFCASSDPPGRGGGTHTQYFGPGTRLTVL.

This clonotype is identified as medium-sized from frequency. The chain carries TRBV5-1 and TRBJ1-1. The CDR3 extends over 13 amino acids. Germline V lookup: CDR1 SGHRS, CDR2 YFSETQ. CDR3 region: CASSLDGNAEAFF.

The CDR3 spells CASNQVGARTNEKLFF. The chain links TRBV28 to TRBJ1-4; no DNA is available, so the TRBD1 call from TCRdb remains unchecked. CDR1 and CDR2 (germline): MDHEN, SYDVKM. The CDR3 spans 16 residues.

This chain connects TRBV29-1 to TRBJ2-4; checking the TCRdb D call of TRBD2 is not possible without DNA. CDR1 SQVTM and CDR2 ANQGSEA come from the germline V gene. This CDR3 is 15 amino acids long. CDR3 amino acids: CSVVLDLLAKNIQYF.

The chain recombines TRBV5-1 with TRBJ2-7; TCRdb's assignment of TRBD1 cannot be checked, as there is no DNA. The CDR3 has 15 residues. Germline V CDR1 and CDR2: SGHRS, YFSETQ. The CDR3 is CASSYGQGASYEQYF.

The chain couples TRBV5-8 to TRBJ2-7; without DNA, the TCRdb call of TRBD2 cannot be checked. The CDR3 has 13 residues. CDR1 SGHTS and CDR2 YDEGEE come from the germline V gene. CDR3 residues: CASSLGGTYEQYF.

The genes are TRBV29-1 and TRBJ1-2. CDR3 length: 11 amino acids. Germline CDR1 reads SQVTM; CDR2 reads ANQGSEA. This chain's CDR3 is CSAGHSDGYTF. Full variable domain (outside the CDR3, taken from reference TRBV29-1 and TRBJ1-2): SAVISQKPSRDICQRGTSLTIQCQVDSQVTMMFWYRQQPGQSLTLIATANQGSEATYESGFVIDKFPISRPNLTFSTLTVSNMSPEDSSIYLCSAGHSDGYTFGSGTRLTVV.

The chain has TRBV19 and TRBJ2-3; TCRdb gives TRBD1 as the D gene, but with no DNA this cannot be confirmed. The V gene's germline CDR1 is LNHDA and CDR2 SQIVND (reference sequence). The CDR3 has 13 residues. The CDR3: CASGGTSTDTQYF.

The V gene is TRBV7-9, the J gene TRBJ1-2; TCRdb indicates TRBD1, and absent DNA this call remains unverified. This CDR3 region has 14 residues. Germline CDR1 reads SEHNR; CDR2 reads FQNEAQ (reference sequence). The CDR3 protein is CASSLSGTVYGYTF.

This chain connects TRBV29-1 to TRBJ1-1; no DNA is available, so the TRBD1 call from TCRdb remains unchecked. This CDR3 has 16 amino acids. CDR1 and CDR2 from the germline V gene are SQVTM and ANQGSEA. CDR3 sequence: CSVALLGTREVTEAFF.